Listed below are T cell receptor beta chains from one sample, sequenced in a study of blood T cells in healthy people across ages. TCRdb re-derived calls from the 5' RACE reads in MiXCR, one entry per CDR3 protein. The sample has about 780,000 distinct CDR3 sequences, around 24% seen once. This sample also appeared in a second study, on T cells of mothers and their children.

Sequenced: blood. These receptors were collected from a boy between 10 and 17 years old in good health. CDR3s include the opening cysteine and the closing phenylalanine or tryptophan. The D gene is left open where the match is weak. Part of the rows lack a size; the others show once, few, many or a class for expanded clones.

V gene	D gene	J gene	clone size	CDR3 protein	CDR3 DNA
TRBV11-2	TRBD1	TRBJ2-7	NA	CASSLWGDRRYEQYF	TGTGCCAGCAGCTTATGGGGGGACAGGAGATACGAGCAGTACTTC
TRBV29-1	TRBD1	TRBJ2-3	NA	CSVGGVGSTDTQYF	TGCAGCGTAGGGGGCGTTGGTAGCACAGATACGCAGTATTTT
TRBV5-1	TRBD1	TRBJ2-2	once	CASRLTGAVTGELFF	TGCGCCAGCAGACTGACAGGGGCGGTAACCGGGGAGCTGTTTTTT
TRBV10-2	TRBD2	TRBJ2-7	NA	CASALAGGSYEQYF	TGCGCCAGCGCTTTAGCGGGGGGCTCCTACGAGCAGTACTTC
TRBV20-1	TRBD2	TRBJ2-7	few	CSARAGGSYEQYF	TGCAGTGCTAGAGCGGGGGGATCCTACGAGCAGTACTTC
TRBV6-5	NA	TRBJ2-6	few	CASSYSTRANVLTF	TGTGCCAGCAGTTATAGTACACGGGCCAACGTCCTGACTTTC
TRBV12-3/TRBV12-4	NA	TRBJ1-2	few	CASSLGGLLGYGYTF	TGTGCCAGCAGTTTAGGAGGCCTCCTTGGGTATGGCTACACCTTC
TRBV20-1	NA	TRBJ2-5	many	CSAPRPGAQETQYF	TGCAGTGCCCCTCGCCCGGGGGCCCAAGAGACCCAGTACTTC
TRBV18	NA	TRBJ2-4	few	CASSPYDPGSQNIQYF	TGTGCCAGCTCACCCTACGATCCGGGCTCCCAAAACATTCAGTACTTC
TRBV20-1	NA	TRBJ1-1	NA	CSATPSGLLEAFF	TGCAGTGCAACCCCCTCCGGTTTGCTTGAAGCTTTCTTT
TRBV5-4	NA	TRBJ1-2	few	CASSLGHRSGGYTF	TGTGCCAGCAGCTTGGGACATCGGTCGGGTGGCTACACCTTC
TRBV7-2	NA	TRBJ2-5	NA	CASSLMRNQETQYF	TGTGCCAGCAGCTTAATGCGGAACCAAGAGACCCAGTACTTC
TRBV5-1	NA	TRBJ2-2	few	CASSFRGFGVSGELFF	TGCGCCAGCAGCTTCAGGGGTTTTGGTGTTTCCGGGGAGCTGTTTTTT
TRBV10-3	NA	TRBJ2-7	NA	CAISDEGREQYF	TGTGCCATCAGTGATGAGGGTCGCGAGCAGTACTTC
TRBV20-1	TRBD2	TRBJ2-1	NA	CSARGASGGVYNEQFF	TGCAGTGCTAGGGGGGCTAGCGGGGGGGTCTACAATGAGCAGTTCTTC
TRBV5-1	NA	TRBJ1-1	NA	CASSYQGVGTEAFF	TGCGCCAGCAGCTACCAAGGGGTCGGCACTGAAGCTTTCTTT
TRBV2	NA	TRBJ2-6	few	CASSEAHITSGANVLTF	TGTGCCAGCAGTGAAGCCCACATAACCTCTGGGGCCAACGTCCTGACTTTC
TRBV7-9	NA	TRBJ1-3	few	CASSLSGAGSGNTIYF	TGTGCCAGCAGCTTAAGCGGGGCAGGCTCTGGAAACACCATATATTTT
TRBV6-5	TRBD1	TRBJ2-7	few	CASRPTGAREQYF	TGTGCCAGCAGGCCTACAGGGGCCCGGGAGCAGTACTTC
TRBV5-1	NA	TRBJ2-1	NA	CASSLDPGTSNEQFF	TGCGCCAGCAGCTTGGATCCTGGGACCTCAAATGAGCAGTTCTTC
TRBV12-3/TRBV12-4	NA	TRBJ1-1	NA	CASTRGGNTEAFF	TGTGCCAGCACCCGAGGGGGAAACACTGAAGCTTTCTTT
TRBV7-6	NA	TRBJ2-1	NA	CASSLGVKSSYNEQFF	TGTGCCAGCAGCTTAGGGGTGAAGAGCTCCTACAATGAGCAGTTCTTC
TRBV2	NA	TRBJ2-7	few	CASRRTAYNEQYF	TGTGCCAGCAGGAGGACAGCCTATAACGAGCAGTACTTC
TRBV27	NA	TRBJ2-5	few	CASSIPGSLQETQYF	TGTGCCAGCAGTATCCCAGGCTCACTCCAAGAGACCCAGTACTTC
TRBV10-3	TRBD1	TRBJ1-2	few	CAISELDRTTSGYTF	TGTGCCATCAGTGAGTTGGACAGGACTACCTCGGGCTACACCTTC
TRBV12-3/TRBV12-4	NA	TRBJ2-5	NA	CASSLRGATQYF	TGTGCCAGCAGTTTAAGAGGAGCGACCCAGTACTTC
TRBV12-3/TRBV12-4	NA	TRBJ2-4	NA	CASSLHQSLAKNIQYF	TGTGCCAGCAGTCTGCATCAGTCTCTAGCCAAAAACATTCAGTACTTC
TRBV5-1	NA	TRBJ1-1	NA	CASSLVRRANTEAFF	TGCGCCAGCAGCTTGGTAAGGAGGGCGAACACTGAAGCTTTCTTT
TRBV12-3/TRBV12-4	TRBD1	TRBJ2-1	NA	CASSLDGQGGYNEQFF	TGTGCCAGCAGTTTAGACGGACAGGGTGGCTACAATGAGCAGTTCTTC
TRBV7-2	NA	TRBJ2-7	few	CASGRTVAYEQYF	TGTGCCAGCGGGCGAACAGTAGCCTACGAGCAGTACTTC
TRBV5-1	NA	TRBJ2-5	NA	CASSLLTPRETQYF	TGCGCCAGCAGCTTGCTTACCCCTCGGGAGACCCAGTACTTC
TRBV5-5	TRBD2	TRBJ2-2	few	CASSLRTGGQGELFF	TGTGCCAGCAGCTTGCGGACGGGGGGGCAAGGGGAGCTGTTTTTT
TRBV12-3/TRBV12-4	TRBD2	TRBJ2-3	once	CASSFGGRVADTQYF	TGTGCCAGCAGTTTTGGCGGGAGGGTCGCAGATACGCAGTATTTT
TRBV27	TRBD1	TRBJ2-1	few	CASTVDRGPYNGQFF	TGTGCCAGCACCGTAGACAGGGGCCCTTACAATGGGCAGTTCTTC
TRBV5-1	NA	TRBJ2-3	NA	CASRTSSSTDTQYF	TGCGCCAGCAGGACGAGTTCTAGCACAGATACGCAGTATTTT
TRBV2	TRBD1	TRBJ1-1	NA	CASSPTGIAMNTEAFF	TGTGCCAGCAGTCCGACAGGGATAGCCATGAACACTGAAGCTTTCTTT
TRBV30	NA	TRBJ2-1	NA	CAWSRRLSSYNEQFF	TGTGCCTGGAGTCGACGTCTAAGCTCCTACAATGAGCAGTTCTTC
TRBV12-3/TRBV12-4	NA	TRBJ1-2	few	CASSPVVGLYGYTF	TGTGCCAGCAGTCCGGTGGTGGGTCTCTATGGCTACACCTTC
TRBV15	NA	TRBJ1-4	NA	CATSSRTTTNEKLFF	TGTGCCACCAGCAGTCGGACCACAACTAATGAAAAACTGTTTTTT
TRBV12-3/TRBV12-4	NA	TRBJ2-2	few	CASSPLVWGGELFF	TGTGCCAGCAGCCCCCTCGTGTGGGGCGGGGAGCTGTTTTTT
TRBV12-3/TRBV12-4	NA	TRBJ1-4	NA	CASSPGAGGRNEKLFF	TGTGCCAGCAGCCCTGGTGCGGGGGGACGTAATGAAAAACTGTTTTTT
TRBV29-1	TRBD1	TRBJ1-2	few	CSAEIGGAGYGYTF	TGCAGCGCGGAAATAGGGGGCGCGGGGTATGGCTACACCTTC
TRBV5-1	NA	TRBJ2-5	few	CASRARGTGPSIPEQYF	TGCGCCAGCCGAGCGAGGGGAACAGGGCCCTCAATCCCGGAGCAGTACTTC
TRBV11-2	NA	TRBJ2-5	NA	CASSSTRDPKQETQYF	TGTGCCAGCAGCTCCACCCGGGACCCCAAGCAGGAGACCCAGTACTTC
TRBV6-5	NA	TRBJ1-5	NA	CASRRGLLGNQPQHF	TGTGCCAGCCGAAGAGGCCTGCTTGGCAATCAGCCCCAGCATTTT
TRBV18	TRBD1	TRBJ2-4	NA	CASSTDRINDIQYF	TGTGCCAGCTCAACGGACAGGATCAATGACATTCAGTACTTC
TRBV2	TRBD1	TRBJ2-5	NA	CASSEDRGQETQYF	TGTGCCAGCAGTGAGGACAGGGGTCAAGAGACCCAGTACTTC
TRBV5-1	NA	TRBJ2-6	NA	CASSLGGGTSGANVLTF	TGCGCCAGCAGCTTGGGTGGGGGAACCTCTGGGGCCAACGTCCTGACTTTC
TRBV20-1	NA	TRBJ1-5	few	CSALQGHSNQPQHF	TGCAGTGCGCTACAGGGTCATAGCAATCAGCCCCAGCATTTT
TRBV3-1	NA	TRBJ2-5	NA	CASSQAEETQYF	TGTGCCAGCAGCCAAGCCGAAGAGACCCAGTACTTC
TRBV20-1	TRBD2	TRBJ2-5	NA	CSASRLAEYQETQYF	TGCAGTGCTTCCAGACTAGCGGAGTATCAAGAGACCCAGTACTTC
TRBV4-1	TRBD1	TRBJ1-4	NA	CASSHDRAEKLFF	TGCGCCAGCAGCCACGACAGGGCGGAAAAACTGTTTTTT
TRBV24-1	NA	TRBJ2-1	few	CATSGGTDPYNEQFF	TGTGCCACCAGTGGCGGGACGGACCCGTACAATGAGCAGTTCTTC
TRBV28	TRBD2	TRBJ2-1	few	CASSSQRGGDNEQFF	TGTGCCAGCAGCTCGCAGCGGGGGGGGGACAATGAGCAGTTCTTC
TRBV12-3/TRBV12-4	NA	TRBJ2-7	few	CASSPHNRDHEQYF	TGTGCCAGCAGTCCCCATAACCGGGACCACGAGCAGTACTTC
TRBV3-1	TRBD2	TRBJ2-5	NA	CASSQLSGTAETQYF	TGTGCCAGCAGCCAACTTAGCGGGACGGCGGAGACCCAGTACTTC
TRBV29-1	NA	TRBJ1-4	NA	CSVAPRLNEKLFF	TGCAGCGTTGCCCCTCGGCTTAATGAAAAACTGTTTTTT
TRBV10-3	NA	TRBJ2-5	NA	CTISEGEQQETQYF	TGTACCATCAGTGAGGGGGAACAGCAAGAGACCCAGTACTTC
TRBV7-9	NA	TRBJ1-4	NA	CASNRTRPYEEKLFF	TGTGCCAGCAACCGGACCCGGCCGTATGAGGAAAAACTGTTTTTT
TRBV20-1	NA	TRBJ2-5	many	CSAIPGQGTQYF	TGCAGTGCTATTCCAGGTCAAGGGACCCAGTACTTC